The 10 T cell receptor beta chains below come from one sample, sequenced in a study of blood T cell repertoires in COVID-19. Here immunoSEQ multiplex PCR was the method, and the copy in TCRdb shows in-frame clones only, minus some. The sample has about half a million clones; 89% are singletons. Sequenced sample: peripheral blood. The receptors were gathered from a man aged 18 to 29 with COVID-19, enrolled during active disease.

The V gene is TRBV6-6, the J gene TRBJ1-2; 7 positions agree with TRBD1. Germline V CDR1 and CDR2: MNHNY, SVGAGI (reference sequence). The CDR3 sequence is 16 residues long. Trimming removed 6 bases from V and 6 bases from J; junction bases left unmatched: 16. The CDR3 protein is CASSAPPGQLIHGYTF. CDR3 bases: TGTGCCAGCAGCGCACCTCCGGGACAGCTTATTCATGGCTACACCTTC.

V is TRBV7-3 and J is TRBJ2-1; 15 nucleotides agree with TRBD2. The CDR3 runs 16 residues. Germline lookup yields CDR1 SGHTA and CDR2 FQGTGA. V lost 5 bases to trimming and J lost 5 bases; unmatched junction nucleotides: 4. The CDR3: CASSNGLAGGDNEQFF. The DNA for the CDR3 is TGTGCCAGCAGCAACGGACTAGCGGGAGGGGACAATGAGCAGTTCTTC.

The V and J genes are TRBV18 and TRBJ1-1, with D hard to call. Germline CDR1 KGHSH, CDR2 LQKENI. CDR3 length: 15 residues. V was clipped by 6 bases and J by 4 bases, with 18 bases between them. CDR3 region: CASSRAREGATEAFF. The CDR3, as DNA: TGTGCCAGCTCCCGGGCCCGGGAAGGAGCCACTGAAGCTTTCTTT. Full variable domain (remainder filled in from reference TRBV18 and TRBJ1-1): NAGVMQNPRHLVRRRGQEARLRCSPMKGHSHVYWYRQLPEEGLKFMVYLQKENIIDESGMPKERFSAEFPKEGPSILRIQQVVRGDSAAYFCASSRAREGATEAFFGQGTRLTVV.

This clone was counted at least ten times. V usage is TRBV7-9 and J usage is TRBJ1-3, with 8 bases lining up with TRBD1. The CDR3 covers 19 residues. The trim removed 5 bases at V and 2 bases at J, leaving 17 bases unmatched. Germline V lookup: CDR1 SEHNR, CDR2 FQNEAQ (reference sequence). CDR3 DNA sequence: TGTGCCAGCAGCCACCCACTGGGCAGGGGGCAGTATGCTGGAAACACCATATATTTT. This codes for CASSHPLGRGQYAGNTIYF.

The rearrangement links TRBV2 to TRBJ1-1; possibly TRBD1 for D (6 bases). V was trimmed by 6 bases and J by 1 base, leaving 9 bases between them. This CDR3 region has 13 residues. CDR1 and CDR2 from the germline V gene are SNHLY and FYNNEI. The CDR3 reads CASRGTPNTEAFF. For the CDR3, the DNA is TGTGCCAGCAGAGGGACACCGAACACTGAAGCTTTCTTT.

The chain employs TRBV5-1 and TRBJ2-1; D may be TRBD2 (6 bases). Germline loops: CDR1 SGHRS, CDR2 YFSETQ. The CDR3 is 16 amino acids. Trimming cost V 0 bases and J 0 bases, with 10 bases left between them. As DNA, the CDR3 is TGCGCCAGCAGCTTGGCGACGGGGGACTCCTACAATGAGCAGTTCTTC. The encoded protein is CASSLATGDSYNEQFF.

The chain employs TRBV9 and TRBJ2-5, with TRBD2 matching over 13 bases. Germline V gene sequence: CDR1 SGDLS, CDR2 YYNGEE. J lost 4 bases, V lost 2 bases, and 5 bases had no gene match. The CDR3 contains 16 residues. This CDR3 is CASSVGGLAGVETQYF. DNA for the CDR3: TGTGCCAGCAGCGTCGGAGGACTAGCGGGAGTAGAGACCCAGTACTTC.

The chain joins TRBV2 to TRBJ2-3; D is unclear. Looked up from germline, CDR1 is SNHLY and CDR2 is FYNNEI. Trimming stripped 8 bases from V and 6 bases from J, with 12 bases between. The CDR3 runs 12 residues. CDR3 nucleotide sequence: TGTGCCAGCGCCCTAGGCAAGGATACGCAGTATTTT. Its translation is CASALGKDTQYF.

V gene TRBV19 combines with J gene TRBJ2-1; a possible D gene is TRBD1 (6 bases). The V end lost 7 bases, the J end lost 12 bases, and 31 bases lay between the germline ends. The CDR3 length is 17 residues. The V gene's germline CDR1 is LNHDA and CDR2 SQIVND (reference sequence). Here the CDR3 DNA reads TGTGCCAGTAACACCTCCCCCGGTGGGGGCGCCGGCCCGGCGCAGTTCTTC. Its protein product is CASNTSPGGGAGPAQFF.

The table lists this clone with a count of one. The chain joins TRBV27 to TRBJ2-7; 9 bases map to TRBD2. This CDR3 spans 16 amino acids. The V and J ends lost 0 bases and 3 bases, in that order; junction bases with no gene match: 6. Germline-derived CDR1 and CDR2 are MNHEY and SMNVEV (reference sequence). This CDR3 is CASSLSWGTSLYEQYF. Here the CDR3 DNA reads TGTGCCAGCAGTTTATCGTGGGGGACTAGCCTCTACGAGCAGTACTTC.